This TCR beta chain was obtained from a study of blood T cells in healthy people across ages. Combining a sample-barcoded 5' primer with a J-beta primer mix, a second PCR ran for roughly 6 to 11 cycles. Tags on each cDNA molecule came from a template-switch adaptor with 12 random nucleotides. Using its own MiXCR run on the 5' RACE reads, TCRdb lists one record per CDR3 protein. In the table there are nearly 1 million distinct CDR3 sequences, approximately 50% of which are singletons. A word on this clonotype: Its antigen is undetermined.

Study-level points and caveats: Per million T cells, the diversity of TCR beta decreased roughly linearly as age advanced. Both higher diversity and more naive CD4+ cells marked long-lived donors when set against aged donors.

The sequence derives from a woman aged 55-75 years in good health. Sequenced input: blood.

The CDR3 coding sequence is TGTGCCAGCAGCTTAGCGAGGCGCGGTAATGAAAAACTGTTTTTT. Translation: CASSLARRGNEKLFF. The chain carries TRBV7-9 and TRBJ1-4; D ambiguous. This CDR3 region has 15 residues. V lost 0 bases and J lost 4, with 9 bases in between. Germline values: CDR1 SEHNR, CDR2 FQNEAQ (reference sequence).